This entry lists 21 T cell receptor beta chains sequenced from one sample in a study of cytotoxic CD8 clonotypes in ibrutinib-treated CLL. Repertoires were generated with immunoSEQ multiplex PCR, while TCRdb's copy carries only in-frame clones and drops some. The data hold roughly 130,000 clones, with 79% observed a single time. The input for sequencing was PBMCs, taken after 12 months of ibrutinib treatment. These receptor sequences come from a human donor with chronic lymphocytic leukemia.

This chain uses TRBV9 with TRBJ2-5; the D gene is possibly TRBD2 (5 bases). V was trimmed by 4 bases and J by 6 bases, leaving 13 bases between them. The CDR3 runs 13 residues. Germline CDR1 is SGDLS and CDR2 is YYNGEE. The CDR3: CASSTDPGKTQYF. In DNA form, the CDR3 reads TGTGCCAGCAGCACCGACCCGGGGAAGACCCAGTACTTC. The whole variable domain, filled in from reference TRBV9 and TRBJ2-5, reads DSGVTQTPKHLITATGQRVTLRCSPRSGDLSVYWYQQSLDQGLQFLIQYYNGEERAKGNILERFSAQQFPDLHSELNLSSLELGDSALYFCASSTDPGKTQYFGPGTRLLVL.

V is TRBV7-9 and J is TRBJ2-7, with D possibly TRBD2 on 6 matching bases. Trimming left V 3 bases short and J 6 bases short, with 12 bases between. Germline CDR1 and CDR2: SEHNR and FQNEAQ (reference sequence). The length of the CDR3 is 13 residues. CDR3 nucleotide sequence: TGTGCCAGCAGCTTCTCGGAGGGTCCCGAGCAGTACTTC. This codes for CASSFSEGPEQYF. The complete variable domain, with remaining parts taken from reference TRBV7-9 and TRBJ2-7, reads DTGVSQNPRHKITKRGQNVTFRCDPISEHNRLYWYRQTLGQGPEFLTYFQNEAQLEKSRLLSDRFSAERPKGSFSTLEIQRTEQGDSAMYLCASSFSEGPEQYFGPGTRLTVT.

The chain has TRBV10-3 and TRBJ2-1; possible D gene TRBD2, 6 bases. Germline CDR1 and CDR2: ENHRY and SYGVKD. This CDR3 has 13 amino acids. Trimming removed 6 bases from V and 9 bases from J, with 15 bases in between. CDR3 protein: CAISGGPLGEQFF. Written as DNA, the CDR3 is TGTGCCATCAGCGGGGGACCGCTGGGTGAGCAGTTCTTC.

V usage is TRBV15 and J usage is TRBJ2-3; the D gene is possibly TRBD1 (6 bases). The CDR3 extends over 17 amino acids. V dropped 0 bases and J dropped 2 bases, with 15 bases sitting between them. From germline, CDR1 is LNHNV and CDR2 YYDKDF (reference sequence). This chain's CDR3 is CATSRDRDTILTDTQYF. CDR3 bases: TGTGCCACCAGCAGAGATCGGGACACCATTCTCACAGATACGCAGTATTTT.

The rearrangement links TRBV7-2 to TRBJ2-3; TRBD2 agrees at 7 bases. Germline-derived CDR1 and CDR2 are SGHTA and FQGNSA. This CDR3 has 17 residues. The V gene end was trimmed by 5 bases and the J gene end by 0 bases; junction bases not matched to a gene: 11. This CDR3 reads CASSRMASGVSTDTQYF. The CDR3 nucleotides read TGTGCCAGCAGCAGGATGGCTAGCGGAGTTAGCACAGATACGCAGTATTTT.

This chain connects TRBV11-2 to TRBJ1-2; D ambiguous. V was pared by 5 bases and J by 7 bases, with 11 bases between. Germline V lookup: CDR1 SGHAT, CDR2 FQNNGV. This CDR3 comprises 12 residues. CDR3 sequence: CASSVTVSGYTF. CDR3 nucleotides: TGTGCCAGCAGCGTTACAGTTTCTGGCTACACCTTC.

The V gene is TRBV27, the J gene TRBJ2-2, with D possibly being TRBD1 (5 bases). Trimming took 10 bases from V and 6 from J, leaving 18 bases between them. From germline, CDR1 is MNHEY and CDR2 SMNVEV (reference sequence). This CDR3 is 14 amino acids long. CDR3 DNA sequence: TGTGCCATAACGCAGGGAAGGGATGCCGGGGAGCTGTTTTTT. This gives the protein CAITQGRDAGELFF.

The chain links TRBV7-9 to TRBJ1-4, with 9 bases that match TRBD1. Germline V gene lookup returns CDR1 SEHNR and CDR2 FQNEAQ (reference sequence). The V and J ends lost 5 bases and 7 bases, in that order; junction bases with no gene match: 5. The CDR3 length is 14 residues. Here the CDR3 DNA reads TGTGCCAGCAGCACCGGGACAGGGACTGAAAAACTGTTTTTT. It yields the protein CASSTGTGTEKLFF.

The V and J genes are TRBV5-1 and TRBJ2-7; possible D gene TRBD1, 6 bases. This CDR3 spans 15 amino acids. In germline, CDR1 is SGHRS, CDR2 YFSETQ. The V gene lost 4 bases and the J gene lost 2 bases, with 16 bases spanning the gap. This chain's CDR3 is CASSHTGFSTYEQYF. Written as DNA, the CDR3 is TGCGCCAGCAGCCATACAGGGTTTTCCACCTACGAGCAGTACTTC.

The CDR3 nucleotides read TGTGCCAGCAGCTTTGCTAGCGGGAGGTACCAAGAGACCCAGTACTTC. This encodes CASSFASGRYQETQYF. The chain uses TRBV7-6 and TRBJ2-5; 11 bases match TRBD2. This CDR3 spans 16 amino acids. The trim removed 3 bases at V and 0 bases at J, leaving 3 bases unmatched. Germline CDR1 SGHVS, CDR2 FNYEAQ.

The V call is TRBV7-9, the J call TRBJ2-3; TRBD2 matches 10 bases. Germline V gives CDR1 SEHNR, CDR2 FQNEAQ (reference sequence). This CDR3 comprises 16 residues. V lost 1 base and J lost 4; bases outside the gene matches: 5. The CDR3: CASSLVTSGVPDTQYF. In nucleotides, the CDR3 is TGTGCCAGCAGCTTAGTCACTAGCGGGGTACCAGATACGCAGTATTTT.

The chain links TRBV2 to TRBJ2-7, with TRBD1 matching over 7 bases. V shed 11 bases and J 0 bases; nucleotides not matched to a gene: 4. Germline V gene data show CDR1 as SNHLY and CDR2 as FYNNEI. CDR3 length equals 12 residues. The CDR3 is CACGQDSYEQYF. For the CDR3, the DNA is TGTGCCTGCGGACAGGACTCCTACGAGCAGTACTTC. The full variable domain, its missing parts supplied by reference TRBV2 and TRBJ2-7, is EPEVTQTPSHQVTQMGQEVILRCVPISNHLYFYWYRQILGQKVEFLVSFYNNEISEKSEIFDDQFSVERPDGSNFTLKIRSTKLEDSAMYFCACGQDSYEQYFGPGTRLTVT.

This rearrangement joins TRBV7-9 to TRBJ2-1, with 11 nucleotides matching TRBD2. Unmatched junction bases numbered 2, after V lost 3 bases and J lost 1 base. CDR1 is SEHNR and CDR2 is FQNEAQ in the germline V gene (reference sequence). The CDR3 has 16 amino acids. The CDR3: CASSLGLAVSYNEQFF. CDR3 DNA: TGTGCCAGCAGCTTGGGACTAGCGGTATCCTACAATGAGCAGTTCTTC.

This sequence joins TRBV7-2 and TRBJ2-3; D is undetermined. V was clipped by 5 bases and J by 0 bases, with 15 bases between them. Germline assignment: CDR1 SGHTA and CDR2 FQGNSA. This CDR3 is built from 16 residues. The CDR3: CASSPTLASSTDTQYF. The CDR3 DNA is TGTGCCAGCAGCCCTACTTTGGCCAGTAGCACAGATACGCAGTATTTT. Filled out from reference TRBV7-2 and TRBJ2-3, the complete variable domain reads GAGVSQSPSNKVTEKGKDVELRCDPISGHTALYWYRQSLGQGLEFLIYFQGNSAPDKSGLPSDRFSAERTGGSVSTLTIQRTQQEDSAVYLCASSPTLASSTDTQYFGPGTRLTVL.

The chain joins TRBV2 to TRBJ2-7; D gene uncertain. V was shortened by 4 bases and J by 3 bases, with 10 bases between the two germline ends. From germline, CDR1 is SNHLY and CDR2 FYNNEI. The CDR3 is 13 amino acids. The DNA of the CDR3 is TGTGCCAGCAGTGGATACGGTGGCTACGAGCAGTACTTC. Amino acids: CASSGYGGYEQYF.

The chain is built from TRBV27 and TRBJ2-1; TRBD2 aligns across 7 bases. Germline V gene data show CDR1 as MNHEY and CDR2 as SMNVEV (reference sequence). The CDR3 has 14 amino acids. The V segment lost 1 base and the J segment 9 bases; nucleotides outside the gene matches: 6. CDR3 residues: CASSLYREGSEQFF. DNA of the CDR3: TGTGCCAGCAGTTTATATAGGGAGGGGAGTGAGCAGTTCTTC.

The V call is TRBV28, the J call TRBJ1-1, with 7 bases fitting TRBD1. The junction had 11 bases not matched to a gene; V was cut back by 7 bases and J by 0 bases. The CDR3 loop spans 16 amino acids. Germline V CDR1 and CDR2: MDHEN, SYDVKM. The CDR3 reads CASNPRGVSMNTEAFF. CDR3 in DNA: TGTGCCAGCAATCCCAGGGGGGTTAGCATGAACACTGAAGCTTTCTTT.

V and J are TRBV5-6 and TRBJ2-7; TRBD2 matches 7 bases. Trimming took 4 bases from V and 0 from J; bases not matched to a gene: 7. The CDR3 runs to 15 residues. The germline CDR1 and CDR2 sequences are SGHDT and YYEEEE. This chain's CDR3 is CASSLRLAPSYEQYF. CDR3 sequence (DNA): TGTGCCAGCAGCCTACGACTAGCCCCCTCCTACGAGCAGTACTTC.

The rearrangement links TRBV10-3 to TRBJ2-1; 13 nucleotides line up with TRBD2. Germline CDR1 ENHRY, CDR2 SYGVKD. The CDR3 contains 18 residues. V trimming: 8 bases; J trimming: 3 bases; junction bases outside the gene matches: 13. The CDR3 here is CAISSGTSGNNLYNEQFF. CDR3 nucleotide sequence: TGTGCCATCTCAAGCGGGACTAGCGGGAATAATCTCTACAATGAGCAGTTCTTC.

V and J are TRBV4-1 and TRBJ2-7; unclear D gene. V shed 0 bases and J shed 3 bases, with 12 bases lying between them. CDR3 length equals 15 residues. CDR1 is MGHRA, CDR2 YSYEKL, per germline. The CDR3 DNA follows: TGCGCCAGCAGCCAAGAATCGCGCGCCTACTACGAGCAGTACTTC. This sequence encodes CASSQESRAYYEQYF.

V gene TRBV30 combines with J gene TRBJ2-6; the D is unclear. CDR1 is GTSNPN and CDR2 is SVGIG in the germline V gene (reference sequence). This CDR3 comprises 16 residues. Trimming shortened V by 1 base and J by 0 bases, and 10 bases separated the two germline ends. CDR3 nucleotides: TGTGCCTGGAGTGAAGGAACTCGCTCTGGGGCCAACGTCCTGACTTTC. Its translation is CAWSEGTRSGANVLTF.